The next 27 T cell receptor beta chains were all read from a single sample in a study of shared clonotypes between healthy human individuals. Assay used: immunoSEQ multiplex PCR; TCRdb lists only in-frame clones, some missing. The sample lists 600,000 to 750,000 clones; over 60% were seen once. Specimen: memory CD4+ T cells sorted from blood. Subset of the sample: CD45RA-negative fraction. These receptors were taken from a woman younger than 45 in good health.

This clone was seen a few times. The chain has TRBV2 and TRBJ2-7, with 7 bases fitting TRBD1. The CDR3 has 14 residues. Germline CDR1 is SNHLY and CDR2 is FYNNEI. Trimming removed 5 bases from V and 1 base from J; junction bases left unmatched: 5. The DNA for the CDR3 is TGTGCCAGCAGTCTCGACAGGGCATCCTACGAGCAGTACTTC. The encoded protein is CASSLDRASYEQYF.

Note on this clone: The sample carries other DNA sequences with the same CDR3. The chain joins TRBV28 to TRBJ1-2, with D perhaps TRBD1 (6 bases). Trimming cost V 6 bases and J 4 bases, with 12 bases left between them. Germline assignment: CDR1 MDHEN and CDR2 SYDVKM. The CDR3 sequence is 13 residues long. The CDR3 nucleotides are TGTGCCAGCAGCCTACAGGGTGGCTATGGCTACACCTTC. Translated, it gives CASSLQGGYGYTF.

This clone was recorded once. J is TRBJ2-3 and V is TRBV5-1; 13 bases align to TRBD2. From germline, CDR1 is SGHRS and CDR2 YFSETQ. The CDR3 has 15 residues. Losses at the gene ends were 9 bases for V and 1 base for J; bases not matched to a gene: 5. The CDR3 loop reads CAKTSGRNGTDTQYF. The DNA for the CDR3 is TGCGCCAAGACTAGCGGGAGGAACGGCACAGATACGCAGTATTTT.

V usage is TRBV4-3 and J usage is TRBJ1-1, with D tentatively TRBD1 (5 bases). The germline V gene encodes CDR1 LGHNA and CDR2 YSLEER. V lost 6 bases, J lost 14 bases, and 16 bases lay in between. This CDR3 spans 11 amino acids. DNA for the CDR3: TGCGCCAGCAGTACACTTTACAGGAAGTTCTTT. It specifies CASSTLYRKFF.

This clone was counted ten times or more. The chain joins TRBV5-6 to TRBJ1-1; TRBD1 might be the D (6 bases). This CDR3 is built from 16 residues. V was shortened by 2 bases and J by 0 bases, with 14 bases between the two germline ends. Germline V CDR1 and CDR2: SGHDT, YYEEEE. The CDR3 here is CASSLGGSAMNTEAFF. The CDR3 region has the DNA TGTGCCAGCAGCTTAGGGGGGTCCGCAATGAACACTGAAGCTTTCTTT.

The CDR3 DNA sequence: TGTGCCAGCAGCCGGACCACTTATGAGCAGTTCTTC. This sequence encodes CASSRTTYEQFF. The chain combines TRBV4-2 with TRBJ2-1, with no clear D. Germline V gives CDR1 LGHNA, CDR2 YNFKEQ. The CDR3 has 12 residues. Trimming took 4 bases from V and 8 from J, leaving 9 bases between them.

V and J are TRBV5-1 and TRBJ2-1; the match to TRBD2 covers 7 bases. This CDR3 is built from 15 residues. V was pared by 6 bases and J by 1 base, with 7 bases of the junction left unmatched. Germline V gene data show CDR1 as SGHRS and CDR2 as YFSETQ. CDR3 loop: CASKQLAQSYNEQFF. CDR3 nucleotide sequence: TGCGCCAGCAAACAACTAGCGCAGTCCTACAATGAGCAGTTCTTC.

The V call is TRBV29-1, the J call TRBJ2-1, with D maybe TRBD2 (5 bases). Trimming took off 6 bases at V and 9 bases at J, with 12 bases between the two ends. The CDR3 length is 11 residues. Germline V gives CDR1 SQVTM, CDR2 ANQGSEA. The CDR3 protein is CSVPRGREQFF. CDR3 sequence (DNA): TGCAGCGTCCCCCGAGGGCGTGAGCAGTTCTTC.

The table lists this clone with a few counts. The chain has TRBV10-2 and TRBJ2-5; 14 bases map to TRBD2. Trimming took 6 bases from V and 5 from J; bases not matched to a gene: 5. The germline CDR1 and CDR2 sequences are WSHSY and SAAADI. The CDR3 has 15 amino acids. Written as DNA, the CDR3 is TGCGCCAGCAGCCCGGGACTAGCGGGGGTGGAGACCCAGTACTTC. Protein sequence: CASSPGLAGVETQYF.

The chain has TRBV2 and TRBJ2-7; D is unclear. There are 14 residues in the CDR3. Trimming removed 3 bases at V and 0 bases at J, with 9 bases between. CDR1 is SNHLY, CDR2 FYNNEI, per germline. CDR3 nucleotides: TGTGCCAGCAGTGAGCTTGTCAGCTCCTACGAGCAGTACTTC. This codes for CASSELVSSYEQYF.

This clone came up once. The rearrangement uses TRBV4-2 and TRBJ1-4; D remains unclear. There are 15 residues in the CDR3. The V end was cut by 3 bases, the J end by 0 bases, with 8 bases between. Germline values: CDR1 LGHNA, CDR2 YNFKEQ. The chain's CDR3 is CASSQPGSTNEKLFF. For the CDR3, the DNA is TGTGCCAGCAGCCAGCCCGGGTCAACTAATGAAAAACTGTTTTTT.

The V gene is TRBV2, the J gene TRBJ2-7; a possible D gene is TRBD2 (6 bases). The ends were cut back, 11 bases at V and 3 bases at J, with 23 bases in the middle. The length of the CDR3 is 15 residues. Germline CDR1 and CDR2: SNHLY and FYNNEI. The CDR3 loop reads CAGSGLSGGDYEQYF. Written as DNA, the CDR3 is TGTGCCGGATCCGGACTATCCGGAGGGGACTACGAGCAGTACTTC.

This clone came up a few times. J is TRBJ2-6 and V is TRBV30; a possible D gene is TRBD2 (5 bases). CDR3 size: 12 residues. V lost 5 bases and J 8 bases, leaving 10 bases between the germline ends. CDR1 and CDR2 from the germline V gene are GTSNPN and SVGIG (reference sequence). CDR3 DNA: TGTGCCTGGTTTAGGGAGACCAACGTCCTGACTTTC. It is translated as CAWFRETNVLTF.

This clone was counted many times. This chain links TRBV28 with TRBJ1-5, with D possibly TRBD1 on 5 matching bases. Germline V gives CDR1 MDHEN, CDR2 SYDVKM. The CDR3 length is 16 residues. Trimming took off 2 bases at V and 2 bases at J, with 13 bases between the two ends. The CDR3 DNA reads as TGTGCCAGCAGTTTAATGAAGGGGCCAGGCAATCAGCCCCAGCATTTT. Residues: CASSLMKGPGNQPQHF.

In this sample, this clone turned up a few times. The chain employs TRBV5-4 and TRBJ2-1; D uncertain. Germline assignment: CDR1 SGHNT and CDR2 YYREEE (reference sequence). Trimming took 3 bases from V and 3 from J, leaving 10 bases between them. The CDR3 spans 14 residues. The DNA of the CDR3 is TGTGCCAGCAGCTCCCCGAACGGCTACAATGAGCAGTTCTTC. The encoded protein is CASSSPNGYNEQFF. The variable domain in full, with the rest retrieved from reference TRBV5-4 and TRBJ2-1, is ETGVTQSPTHLIKTRGQQVTLRCSSQSGHNTVSWYQQALGQGPQFIFQYYREEENGRGNFPPRFSGLQFPNYSSELNVNALELDDSALYLCASSSPNGYNEQFFGPGTRLTVL.

The chain's CDR3 is CAWSVLWGKRTDTQYF. DNA for the CDR3: TGTGCCTGGAGTGTACTTTGGGGGAAGCGCACAGATACGCAGTATTTT. The rearrangement links TRBV30 to TRBJ2-3, with D perhaps given as TRBD1 or TRBD2 (5 bases each). The V end was cut by 0 bases, the J end by 1 base, with 14 bases between. The length of the CDR3 is 16 residues. CDR1 GTSNPN and CDR2 SVGIG come from the germline V gene (reference sequence).

The genes are TRBV11-2 and TRBJ1-5; D remains unclear. This CDR3 spans 13 amino acids. V was clipped by 2 bases and J by 4 bases, with 6 bases between them. Germline-derived CDR1 and CDR2 are SGHAT and FQNNGV. CDR3 loop: CASSLRDNQPQHF. Here the CDR3 DNA reads TGTGCCAGCAGCTTACGGGATAATCAGCCCCAGCATTTT.

The rearrangement joins TRBV19 to TRBJ2-1, with 7 positions matching TRBD1. V shed 5 bases and J 12 bases; nucleotides not matched to a gene: 7. CDR1 is LNHDA and CDR2 is SQIVND in the germline V gene (reference sequence). This CDR3 is built from 12 residues. The CDR3 DNA reads TGTGCCAGTAGTCATCAACAGGGGACGCAGTTCTTC. It codes for CASSHQQGTQFF.

This chain joins TRBV19 and TRBJ1-2; 7 nucleotides align to TRBD1. Germline CDR1 and CDR2: LNHDA and SQIVND (reference sequence). Trimming removed 3 bases from V and 8 bases from J; junction bases left unmatched: 15. The CDR3 covers 16 residues. The CDR3 loop is CASSMLAGQLMGGYTF. The CDR3 DNA reads as TGTGCCAGTAGTATGTTGGCGGGACAGCTTATGGGGGGCTACACCTTC.

The chain combines TRBV5-1 with TRBJ2-1; weak D call: TRBD1 (6 bases). This CDR3 spans 15 amino acids. Germline V gives CDR1 SGHRS, CDR2 YFSETQ. Trimming removed 4 bases from V and 5 bases from J, with 16 bases in between. The CDR3 bases are TGCGCCAGCAGCCAGGACAGAGGATCGAACAATGAGCAGTTCTTC. It yields the protein CASSQDRGSNNEQFF.

The chain has TRBV4-1 and TRBJ1-1; perhaps TRBD1 as D (5 bases). The V gene lost 4 bases and the J gene lost 1 base, with 13 bases spanning the gap. The CDR3 consists of 15 residues. Germline V gene lookup returns CDR1 MGHRA and CDR2 YSYEKL. Here the CDR3 reads CASSLPWGGNTEAFF. CDR3 coding DNA: TGCGCCAGCAGCCTACCTTGGGGGGGGAACACTGAAGCTTTCTTT.

This clone turned up a few times. The V gene is TRBV9, the J gene TRBJ1-1, with a possible D match to TRBD1 (5 bases). The CDR3 extends over 15 amino acids. Germline V CDR1 and CDR2: SGDLS, YYNGEE. V was clipped by 1 base and J by 3 bases, with 13 bases between them. The CDR3 region has the DNA TGTGCCAGCAGCGTAAGGGCGTCGGGGGACACTGAAGCTTTCTTT. Protein product: CASSVRASGDTEAFF.

The rearrangement links TRBV9 to TRBJ2-1; D unclear. The germline CDR1 and CDR2 sequences are SGDLS and YYNGEE. V lost 3 bases and J lost 6, with 13 bases in between. The CDR3 contains 14 residues. CDR3 loop: CASSAYQSRNEQFF. Written as DNA, the CDR3 is TGTGCCAGCAGCGCTTATCAGTCTCGCAATGAGCAGTTCTTC.

This clone was recorded a few times. The V gene is TRBV7-2, the J gene TRBJ2-5, with a possible D match to TRBD2 (5 bases). Per germline, CDR1 SGHTA and CDR2 FQGNSA. V shed 1 base and J shed 5 bases, with 14 bases lying between them. This CDR3 has 15 residues. The CDR3 reads CASSLDSAVLETQYF. The DNA for the CDR3 is TGTGCCAGCAGCTTAGATAGCGCCGTTTTGGAGACCCAGTACTTC. The complete variable domain, with remaining parts taken from reference TRBV7-2 and TRBJ2-5, reads GAGVSQSPSNKVTEKGKDVELRCDPISGHTALYWYRQSLGQGLEFLIYFQGNSAPDKSGLPSDRFSAERTGGSVSTLTIQRTQQEDSAVYLCASSLDSAVLETQYFGPGTRLLVL.

This clone was counted only a few times. This sequence joins TRBV11-2 and TRBJ2-1, with 13 nucleotides matching TRBD2. Trimming took 5 bases from V and 6 from J; bases not matched to a gene: 13. The CDR3 length is 18 residues. Germline loops: CDR1 SGHAT, CDR2 FQNNGV. CDR3 in amino acids: CASSTGTSGDLLRNEQFF. As DNA, the CDR3 is TGTGCCAGCAGCACCGGGACTAGCGGGGATCTACTACGCAATGAGCAGTTCTTC.

The CDR3 DNA reads TGTGCCAGCTCACCTCGGTCCATGAGCTCTGGGGCCAACGTCCTGACTTTC. Translating gives CASSPRSMSSGANVLTF. The rearrangement uses TRBV18 and TRBJ2-6; D is uncertain. Germline V gene data show CDR1 as KGHSH and CDR2 as LQKENI. V was shortened by 3 bases and J by 0 bases, with 12 bases between the two germline ends. The CDR3 is 17 residues long.

Regarding this clone: A far bigger clonotype differs at one base, so this is likely a read error. The chain carries TRBV7-2 and TRBJ1-3, with D unclear. With 5 bases removed from V and 4 bases from J, the gap between germline ends came to 15 bases. CDR1 is SGHTA and CDR2 is FQGNSA in the germline V gene. The CDR3 spans 15 residues. CDR3 amino acids: CASSNQALLGNTIYF. The CDR3 region has the DNA TGTGCCAGCAGCAATCAGGCACTGCTAGGAAACACCATATATTTT.